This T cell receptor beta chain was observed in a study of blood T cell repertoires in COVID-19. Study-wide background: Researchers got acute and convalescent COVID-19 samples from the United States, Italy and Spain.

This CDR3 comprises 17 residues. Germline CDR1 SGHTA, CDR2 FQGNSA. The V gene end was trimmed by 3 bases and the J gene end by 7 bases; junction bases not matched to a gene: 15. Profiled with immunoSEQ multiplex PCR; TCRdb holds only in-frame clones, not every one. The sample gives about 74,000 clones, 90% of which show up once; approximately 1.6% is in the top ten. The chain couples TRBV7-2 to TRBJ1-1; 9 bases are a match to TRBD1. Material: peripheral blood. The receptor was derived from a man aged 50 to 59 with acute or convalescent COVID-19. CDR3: CASSFPRDRAYLYEAFF. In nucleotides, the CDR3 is TGTGCCAGCAGCTTCCCCCGGGACAGGGCCTACCTATATGAAGCTTTCTTT.